Shown below are 27 T cell receptor gamma chains from a single sample sequenced in a study of gamma delta lymphoproliferative disorders and STAT genes (dated by TCRdb to the late 2010s). For both patients and controls, peripheral blood mononuclear cells were isolated, and the genomic DNA from these cells was used for TCR sequencing. The library was produced with multiplex PCR. Sequencing was performed on an Illumina MiSeq. The public reads were reprocessed by TCRdb using CATT, and rows of matching DNA were later combined. This sample is represented by 1,500 to 2,000 gamma-chain clones; about 18% of them were singletons. Jointly, the top ten make up approximately 31% of the sample. Sequenced: blood. These receptors were collected from a human donor in good health.

This clone qualifies as large (0.1 to 1%). Other nucleotide sequences from this sample produce the same CDR3. CDR3 region: CAAWDYILSSDWIKTF. The DNA of the CDR3 is TGTGCTGCGTGGGATTATATTCTAAGTAGTGATTGGATCAAGACGTTT. The gene calls are TRGV10 and TRGJP2. Germline matching of the DNA provided the J gene here, since TCRdb leaves it blank. TRGV10 is labeled an ORF, and its function is uncertain. The CDR3 contains 16 residues. Unmatched junction bases numbered 12, after V lost 8 bases and J lost 2 bases.

Worth noting for this clone: At one of its ends the junction is not consistent with the germline gene, which may arise from a read error. V gene TRGV10 combines with J gene TRGJ1 or TRGJ2. As TCRdb names no J gene, one was assigned here on the basis of a DNA match to germline. TRGV10 is an ORF, with its function uncertain. This CDR3 contains 12 residues. CDR3 in DNA: TGCGCGGGGGGGTTAAATTATTATAAGAAACTCTTT. This encodes CAGGLNYYKKLF.

V and J are TRGV10 and TRGJ1 or TRGJ2. TCRdb gives no J gene; it was assigned here by matching the DNA to germline. TRGV10 is annotated as an ORF whose role is uncertain. Trimming cost V 8 bases and J 10 bases; bases outside gene matches: 18. The CDR3 is made up of 14 amino acids. The chain's CDR3 is CAAWGDPILLKKLF. In DNA form, the CDR3 reads TGTGCTGCGTGGGGGGATCCTATATTATTAAAGAAACTCTTT.

By frequency in the sample, this clone is large. This CDR3 is also generated by other DNA sequences in the sample. The CDR3: CATWDGSYKKLF. The CDR3 DNA sequence: TGTGCCACCTGGGATGGTTCCTATAAGAAACTCTTT. The J gene is TRGJ1 or TRGJ2, the V gene TRGV4. Because TCRdb records no J gene, it was assigned here through a match of the DNA to germline. The germline V gene has CDR1 EGSTGY and CDR2 YDSYTSSV. CDR3 size: 12 residues. With 1 base clipped from V and 7 bases from J, the junction kept 4 bases outside the gene matches.

Many counts were recorded for this clone. TCRdb's protein, taken from a much larger clone, differs from this DNA's translation at residue 6, likely owing to a read error; the protein displayed comes from the DNA. The J gene is TRGJP1, the V gene TRGV10. TCRdb does not report a J gene; here it was assigned by matching the DNA to germline references. TRGV10 is flagged as an ORF with uncertain function. V shed 8 bases, J shed 5 bases, and the junction held 6 bases outside the gene matches. The CDR3 covers 13 residues. The CDR3 region has the DNA TGTGCTGCGTGGGGCGCAACTGGTTGGTTCAAGATATTT. Amino acids: CAAWGATGWFKIF.

Comment on this clone: For this DNA, TCRdb reports the protein of a much larger clone, which diverges at residue 7, most likely from a read error; the protein presented here is translated directly from the DNA. The chain links TRGV4 to TRGJ1 or TRGJ2. The J gene, missing from TCRdb, was assigned here through DNA to germline matching. The J segment lost 6 bases and the V segment lost 4 bases, leaving 12 bases of the junction unmatched. The CDR3 is made up of 14 amino acids. CDR1 EGSTGY and CDR2 YDSYTSSV come from the germline V gene. The CDR3 loop is CATWEGSVRYKKLF. The CDR3 nucleotides read TGTGCCACCTGGGAGGGAAGCGTACGTTATAAGAAACTCTTT.

Points on this clone: TCRdb's listed protein matches a much larger clone and diverges from this DNA's translation at residue 3, likely through a read error; the protein shown comes from the DNA. The rearrangement uses TRGV2 and TRGJP1. The J gene, missing from TCRdb, was assigned here through DNA to germline matching. Germline V CDR1 and CDR2: EGSNGY, YDSYNSKV. The CDR3 sequence is 13 residues long. CDR3 bases: TGTGCCGCCTGGGACGGGCCGAGTTGGTTCAAGATATTT. Its translation is CAAWDGPSWFKIF.

Turning to this clone: The DNA is left out, because the CDR3 cannot be placed on it with certainty; the CDR3 is given as TCRdb lists it. The V gene is given as TRGV4, and no J gene call is available. The CDR3 spans 21 amino acids, including both terminal residues. CDR1 and CDR2 from the germline V gene are EGSTGY and YDSYTSSV. CDR3 in amino acids: CAQPHPAQIIIRNSLAVEQHF.

Note on this clone: TCRdb's entry gives the protein of a much larger clone, which mismatches this DNA's translation at residue 7, likely from a read error; the protein reported here is translated from the DNA. Other DNA variants within this sample encode the same CDR3. V gene TRGV8 combines with J gene TRGJ1 or TRGJ2. The J gene was missing in TCRdb and was found by matching the end of the DNA to germline. V gave up 2 bases and J gave up 10 bases; unmatched junction bases: 5. The CDR3 runs to 11 residues. Germline values: CDR1 VENAVY, CDR2 YDSYNSRV. The CDR3 here is CATWDTEKKLF. The CDR3 bases are TGTGCCACCTGGGATACGGAGAAGAAACTCTTT.

This clone has a handful of counts. The protein in TCRdb stems from a much larger clone and differs at residue 9 from this DNA's translation, likely a read error; here the protein is translated from the DNA. The chain employs TRGV2 and TRGJP2. The J gene comes from matching the DNA to germline here; TCRdb lacks it. The CDR3 is made up of 12 amino acids. Germline V gene data show CDR1 as EGSNGY and CDR2 as YDSYNSKV. The CDR3, as DNA: TGTGCCACCTGGGACGGGTATTGGACCAAGACGTTT. Translated, it gives CATWDGYWTKTF.

About this clone: It is unclear where the CDR3 begins or ends on the DNA, so no DNA is shown, and the CDR3 is as TCRdb lists it. Called V gene: TRGV11; the J gene was not called. TRGV11 is designated an ORF whose function remains uncertain. Both ends counted, the CDR3 spans 13 residues. The CDR3 region is CTTVPANYYKKLF.

This clone was found many times. TCRdb pairs this DNA with a much larger clone's protein that differs at residue 11, likely a read error; the protein shown was translated from the DNA. There is no J gene call, but TRGV10 is given as the V gene. TRGV10 is assigned to the ORF class and has an uncertain function. This CDR3 is built from 13 residues. The CDR3 DNA sequence: TGTGCTGCGTGGGGCGTAACTGGTTGGTTCGAGATATTT. This translates into CAAWGVTGWFEIF.

With regard to this clone: TCRdb's entry gives the protein of a much larger clone, which mismatches this DNA's translation at residue 10, likely from a read error; the protein reported here is translated from the DNA. V and J are TRGV10 and TRGJP1. The J gene is absent in TCRdb and was assigned here via DNA matching to germline. TRGV10 is labeled an ORF, and its function is uncertain. The CDR3 sequence is 14 residues long. CDR3 residues: CAAWANTTGRFKIF. CDR3 bases: TGTGCTGCGTGGGCCAATACCACTGGTCGGTTCAAGATATTT.

Concerning this clone itself: TCRdb pairs this DNA with a much larger clone's protein that differs at residue 7, likely a read error; the protein shown was translated from the DNA. Here the V gene is TRGV10, but the J gene went uncalled. TRGV10 is sorted into the ORF group, with uncertain function. The CDR3 length is 9 residues. The CDR3: CAAWDWNLF. DNA for the CDR3: TGTGCTGCGTGGGATTGGAACCTCTTT.

This clone was detected a few times. The protein TCRdb gives is from a much larger clone and does not agree with this DNA's translation at residue 3, likely a read error; the protein shown here comes from the DNA. CDR3 coding DNA: TGTGCTGTGTGGGGAAATAGTAGTGATTGGATCAAGACGTTT. Protein: CAVWGNSSDWIKTF. The gene calls are TRGV10 and TRGJP2. No J gene was available from TCRdb, and it was assigned here by a germline match of the DNA. TRGV10 is reported as an ORF; its role is uncertain. The CDR3 length is 14 residues.

DNA for the CDR3: TGTGCCACCTGGGACGGGCCGGGTAATACCACTGGTTGGTTCAAGATATTT. This gives the protein CATWDGPGNTTGWFKIF. The chain employs TRGV2 and TRGJP1. Germline matching of the DNA provided the J gene here, since TCRdb leaves it blank. The CDR3 runs 17 residues. Trimming cost V 0 bases and J 0 bases; bases outside gene matches: 7. CDR1 and CDR2 (germline): EGSNGY, YDSYNSKV.

This clone was observed many times. Other nucleotide sequences from this sample produce the same CDR3. The J gene is TRGJP, the V gene TRGV4. The J gene was not available in TCRdb and was assigned here by matching the DNA to germline segments. Germline CDR1 and CDR2: EGSTGY and YDSYTSSV. This CDR3 has 13 residues. The CDR3 spells CATQELGKKIKVF. The CDR3, as DNA: TGTGCTACTCAAGAGTTGGGCAAAAAAATCAAGGTATTT.

J is TRGJ1 or TRGJ2 and V is TRGV1. TCRdb lists no J gene, so it was determined here by aligning the DNA to germline. TRGV1 is annotated as an ORF whose role is uncertain. The CDR3 covers 14 residues. With 4 bases clipped from V and 9 bases from J, the junction kept 15 bases outside the gene matches. CDR3 DNA: TGTGCCACCTGGGAAGGTCTATTCAGGCCTAAGAAACTCTTT. Amino acids: CATWEGLFRPKKLF.

V and J are TRGV4 and TRGJ1 or TRGJ2. The J gene is absent in TCRdb and was assigned here via DNA matching to germline. The V gene end was trimmed by 4 bases and the J gene end by 5 bases; junction bases not matched to a gene: 11. Looked up from germline, CDR1 is EGSTGY and CDR2 is YDSYTSSV. The CDR3 length is 14 residues. CDR3 amino acids: CATWDRSRDYKKLF. CDR3 coding DNA: TGTGCCACCTGGGACCGATCCCGCGATTATAAGAAACTCTTT.

This clone is judged medium-sized. The rearrangement uses TRGV2 and TRGJ1 or TRGJ2. As TCRdb names no J gene, one was assigned here on the basis of a DNA match to germline. Germline-derived CDR1 and CDR2 are EGSNGY and YDSYNSKV. Trimming took 0 bases from V and 2 from J; bases not matched to a gene: 4. This CDR3 contains 14 residues. Here the CDR3 reads CATWDGPYYYKKLF. The CDR3 DNA is TGTGCCACCTGGGACGGGCCCTATTATTATAAGAAACTCTTT.

On this clone itself: TCRdb records a much larger clone's protein for this DNA, with a difference at residue 7 that likely arises from a read error; the protein given is the translation of the DNA. V gene TRGV8 combines with J gene TRGJP1. TCRdb supplies no J gene; here it was assigned by aligning the nucleotide sequence to germline. V dropped 3 bases and J dropped 4; count of bases not matched to a gene: 8. CDR3 length equals 15 residues. Germline V gene lookup returns CDR1 VENAVY and CDR2 YDSYNSRV. CDR3 in amino acids: CATWDQAGTGWFKIF. CDR3 sequence (DNA): TGTGCCACCTGGGATCAGGCCGGCACTGGTTGGTTCAAGATATTT.

The chain joins TRGV4 to TRGJ1 or TRGJ2. No J segment appears in TCRdb, so it was assigned here by matching the sequence to germline. The CDR3 is 10 amino acids. Germline lookup yields CDR1 EGSTGY and CDR2 YDSYTSSV. J gave up 12 bases and V 7 bases, and 9 bases lay outside the gene matches. CDR3 in DNA: TGTGCCACCTGCCCGAGGGGGAAACTCTTT. It codes for CATCPRGKLF.

This clone has only a few counts. TCRdb's protein, taken from a much larger clone, differs from this DNA's translation at residue 3, likely owing to a read error; the protein displayed comes from the DNA. For the V gene the call is TRGV3; the J gene has no call. CDR1 and CDR2 from the germline V gene are VTNTFY and YDVSTARD (reference sequence). The length of the CDR3 is 10 residues. The CDR3 DNA is TGTGCCGCCTGGGACAGGGGGGGACTCTTT. This gives the protein CAAWDRGGLF.

This chain uses TRGV3 with TRGJ1 or TRGJ2. TCRdb supplies no J gene; here it was assigned by aligning the nucleotide sequence to germline. V was pared by 6 bases and J by 12 bases, with 11 bases of the junction left unmatched. This CDR3 has 11 amino acids. CDR1 VTNTFY and CDR2 YDVSTARD come from the germline V gene (reference sequence). The CDR3 region is CATWRGVGKLF. The CDR3 DNA reads as TGTGCCACCTGGAGGGGCGTGGGGAAACTCTTT.

The chain employs TRGV11 and TRGJ1 or TRGJ2. No J gene is reported in TCRdb; it was inferred here by comparing the DNA with germline. TRGV11 falls under the ORF class, with uncertain function. V trimming: 0 bases; J trimming: 12 bases; junction bases outside the gene matches: 5. The CDR3 runs to 12 residues. The CDR3 sequence is CACWIRHGGKLF. In DNA, the CDR3 is TGTGCCTGCTGGATTAGGCACGGTGGGAAACTCTTT.

V gene TRGV4 combines with J gene TRGJ1 or TRGJ2. TCRdb does not report a J gene; here it was assigned by matching the DNA to germline references. After removal of 4 bases from V and 4 bases from J, the junction contained 13 bases not matched to a gene. This CDR3 contains 15 residues. The germline gives CDR1 EGSTGY, CDR2 YDSYTSSV. The DNA for the CDR3 is TGTGCCACCTGGGAGAGGGGGCTTTTATATTATAAGAAACTCTTT. It is translated as CATWERGLLYYKKLF.

This clone rates as medium-sized. V usage is TRGV3 and J usage is TRGJ1 or TRGJ2. Here the J gene came from matching the DNA to germline, since TCRdb omits it. Per germline, CDR1 VTNTFY and CDR2 YDVSTARD (reference sequence). Unmatched junction bases numbered 6, after V lost 1 base and J lost 0 bases. The CDR3 runs 15 residues. Here the CDR3 reads CATWDRPTNYYKKLF. CDR3 nucleotide sequence: TGTGCCACCTGGGACAGACCGACGAATTATTATAAGAAACTCTTT.